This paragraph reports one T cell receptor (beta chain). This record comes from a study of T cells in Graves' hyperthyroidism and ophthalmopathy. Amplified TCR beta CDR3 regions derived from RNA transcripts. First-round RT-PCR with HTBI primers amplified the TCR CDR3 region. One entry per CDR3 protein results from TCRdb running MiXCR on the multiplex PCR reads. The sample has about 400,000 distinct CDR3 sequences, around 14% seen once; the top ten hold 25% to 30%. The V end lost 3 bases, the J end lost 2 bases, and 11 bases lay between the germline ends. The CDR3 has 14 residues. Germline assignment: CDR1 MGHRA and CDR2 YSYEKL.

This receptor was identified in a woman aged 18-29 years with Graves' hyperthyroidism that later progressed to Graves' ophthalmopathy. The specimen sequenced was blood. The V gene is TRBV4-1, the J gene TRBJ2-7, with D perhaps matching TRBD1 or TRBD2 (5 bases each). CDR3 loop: CASSQGVRAYEQYF. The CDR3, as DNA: TGCGCCAGCAGCCAGGGGGTCCGGGCCTACGAGCAGTACTTC.